These T cell receptor beta chains were read from a single sample in a study of identifying expanded T cells in peripheral blood. Sequenced by immunoSEQ multiplex PCR; TCRdb stores in-frame clones only, minus some. Counted here are around 85,000 clones, 89% occurring once; the ten biggest clones make up around 2.8%. The material sequenced was blood. The origin of the receptors is a person aged 18 to 75 in good health. Both conserved end residues are part of each CDR3. Each record gives: clone size, D gene, V gene, J gene, CDR3 protein, CDR3 DNA. A D gene is named only where the DNA matches it firmly. For some rows the clone size is stated as once, few or many, or as a class when expanded; others skip it.

abundance: few
d_gene: TRBD1
v_gene: TRBV2
j_gene: TRBJ1-1
CDR3aa: CASRGSGGWTEAFF
CDR3nt: TGTGCCAGCAGAGGCTCAGGGGGTTGGACTGAAGCTTTCTTT

abundance: few
d_gene: NA
v_gene: TRBV28
j_gene: TRBJ1-5
CDR3aa: CASVGGNQPQHF
CDR3nt: TGTGCCAGCGTTGGGGGCAATCAGCCCCAGCATTTT

abundance: NA
d_gene: TRBD1
v_gene: TRBV29-1
j_gene: TRBJ1-2
CDR3aa: CSVEDRGGLAGTVDGYTF
CDR3nt: TGCAGCGTTGAAGATCGGGGGGGTTTAGCCGGGACAGTGGATGGCTACACCTTC

abundance: NA
d_gene: TRBD1
v_gene: TRBV7-2
j_gene: TRBJ1-1
CDR3aa: CASSLQGTGGTEAFF
CDR3nt: TGTGCCAGCAGCTTGCAAGGGACAGGGGGCACTGAAGCTTTCTTT

abundance: NA
d_gene: NA
v_gene: TRBV10-3
j_gene: TRBJ1-5
CDR3aa: CAISESSLRNQPQHF
CDR3nt: TGTGCCATCAGTGAGTCGAGTCTGAGAAATCAGCCCCAGCATTTT

abundance: NA
d_gene: NA
v_gene: TRBV5-6
j_gene: TRBJ1-6
CDR3aa: CASSLSPEYGAGAPLHF
CDR3nt: TGTGCCAGCAGCTTGAGTCCCGAGTACGGTGCGGGGGCACCCCTCCACTTT

abundance: few
d_gene: NA
v_gene: TRBV5-6
j_gene: TRBJ1-5
CDR3aa: CASSLGGSLNQPQHF
CDR3nt: TGTGCCAGCAGCTTGGGAGGGTCCCTCAATCAGCCCCAGCATTTT

abundance: NA
d_gene: NA
v_gene: TRBV19
j_gene: TRBJ1-1
CDR3aa: CASSPTGGVYTEAFF
CDR3nt: TGTGCCAGTAGTCCGACGGGGGGTGTATACACTGAAGCTTTCTTT

abundance: NA
d_gene: NA
v_gene: TRBV28
j_gene: TRBJ1-6
CDR3aa: CASSFTDTFAALHF
CDR3nt: TGTGCCAGCAGTTTCACGGACACCTTTGCTGCCCTCCACTTT

abundance: NA
d_gene: NA
v_gene: TRBV18
j_gene: TRBJ1-1
CDR3aa: CASSPITGNTEAFF
CDR3nt: TGTGCCAGCTCACCAATAACGGGGAACACTGAAGCTTTCTTT

abundance: NA
d_gene: NA
v_gene: TRBV27
j_gene: TRBJ1-6
CDR3aa: CASSRDPGGNSPLHF
CDR3nt: TGTGCCAGCAGCCGGGACCCGGGTGGTAATTCACCCCTCCACTTT

abundance: NA
d_gene: TRBD1
v_gene: TRBV28
j_gene: TRBJ2-7
CDR3aa: CASLPRRTGRYEQYF
CDR3nt: TGTGCCAGCCTCCCCCGCAGGACAGGAAGGTACGAGCAGTACTTC

abundance: NA
d_gene: NA
v_gene: TRBV5-5
j_gene: TRBJ1-4
CDR3aa: CASSLTGYENEKLFF
CDR3nt: TGTGCCAGCAGCTTGACAGGGTACGAGAATGAAAAACTGTTTTTT

abundance: NA
d_gene: NA
v_gene: TRBV7-9
j_gene: TRBJ2-3
CDR3aa: CASSLGGSVDTQYF
CDR3nt: TGTGCCAGCAGCTTAGGGGGATCGGTAGATACGCAGTATTTT

abundance: NA
d_gene: NA
v_gene: TRBV7-7
j_gene: TRBJ2-5
CDR3aa: CASSLNWGPQETQYF
CDR3nt: TGTGCCAGCAGCCTTAATTGGGGGCCTCAAGAGACCCAGTACTTC

abundance: NA
d_gene: TRBD2
v_gene: TRBV9
j_gene: TRBJ2-3
CDR3aa: CASAGLAGGPEGDTQYF
CDR3nt: TGTGCCAGCGCGGGTTTAGCGGGAGGGCCTGAGGGAGATACGCAGTATTTT

abundance: NA
d_gene: NA
v_gene: TRBV6-4
j_gene: TRBJ2-1
CDR3aa: CASSERTSSYNEQFF
CDR3nt: TGTGCCAGCAGTGAAAGGACGAGCTCCTACAATGAGCAGTTCTTC

abundance: NA
d_gene: NA
v_gene: TRBV2
j_gene: TRBJ1-4
CDR3aa: CASTVTTNEKLFF
CDR3nt: TGTGCCAGCACAGTTACAACTAATGAAAAACTGTTTTTT

abundance: NA
d_gene: NA
v_gene: TRBV7-2
j_gene: TRBJ2-1
CDR3aa: CASSLGGLQNNEQFF
CDR3nt: TGTGCCAGCAGCTTAGGGGGGCTGCAGAACAATGAGCAGTTCTTC

abundance: once
d_gene: NA
v_gene: TRBV27
j_gene: TRBJ1-1
CDR3aa: CASSPGRLNTEAFF
CDR3nt: TGTGCCAGCAGTCCGGGACGGTTGAACACTGAAGCTTTCTTT

abundance: NA
d_gene: NA
v_gene: TRBV6-5
j_gene: TRBJ2-5
CDR3aa: CASSRRGQETQYF
CDR3nt: TGTGCCAGCAGTCGAAGGGGGCAAGAGACCCAGTACTTC

abundance: NA
d_gene: TRBD1
v_gene: TRBV5-6
j_gene: TRBJ1-2
CDR3aa: CASSLRDRGSGYTF
CDR3nt: TGTGCCAGCAGCTTAAGAGACAGGGGGTCTGGCTACACCTTC

abundance: NA
d_gene: NA
v_gene: TRBV6-5
j_gene: TRBJ2-7
CDR3aa: CASSQGWGSSSEQYF
CDR3nt: TGTGCCAGCAGCCAGGGGTGGGGGTCCAGCAGCGAGCAGTACTTC

abundance: once
d_gene: NA
v_gene: TRBV7-3
j_gene: TRBJ1-1
CDR3aa: CASSSRGNTEAFF
CDR3nt: TGTGCCAGCAGCTCTCGAGGAAACACTGAAGCTTTCTTT

abundance: NA
d_gene: TRBD1
v_gene: TRBV4-1
j_gene: TRBJ2-7
CDR3aa: CASSQWTGGYEQYF
CDR3nt: TGCGCCAGCAGCCAGTGGACAGGGGGCTACGAGCAGTACTTC